This passage covers 9 T cell receptor beta chains from one sample sequenced in a study of control samples from healthy donors and cancer patients. This table comes from immunoSEQ multiplex PCR, and its TCRdb copy is limited to in-frame clones, with some not included. This table has about 170,000 clones, 93% appearing once. The sample consisted of blood. These receptors were taken from a woman in her sixties or seventies in good health.

V is TRBV19 and J is TRBJ2-1; TRBD2 might be the D (7 bases). Germline lookup yields CDR1 LNHDA and CDR2 SQIVND (reference sequence). The length of the CDR3 is 14 residues. V lost 6 bases and J 5 bases, leaving 14 bases between the germline ends. The CDR3 DNA reads TGTGCCAGTAGGCGGGGGCCTCAAAACAATGAGCAGTTCTTC. This gives the protein CASRRGPQNNEQFF.

The CDR3 DNA sequence: TGTGCCAGTAGAGTGTTGGTCGGGAACACTGAAGCTTTCTTT. Encoded protein: CASRVLVGNTEAFF. The chain combines TRBV19 with TRBJ1-1; no definite D call. Germline V gene lookup returns CDR1 LNHDA and CDR2 SQIVND (reference sequence). CDR3 length: 14 residues. With 6 bases removed from V and 1 base from J, the gap between germline ends came to 12 bases.

The rearrangement uses TRBV18 and TRBJ1-4; 10 positions agree with TRBD1. Germline trimming cut 0 bases from V and 5 bases from J; bases unmatched to any gene: 3. CDR3 length: 16 amino acids. Germline CDR1 is KGHSH and CDR2 is LQKENI. CDR3 sequence reads: CASSPPDRGSNEKLFF. The CDR3 nucleotides read TGTGCCAGCTCACCACCGGACAGGGGGTCGAATGAAAAACTGTTTTTT.

The chain joins TRBV19 to TRBJ2-3, with 12 bases that match TRBD2. Germline assignment: CDR1 LNHDA and CDR2 SQIVND (reference sequence). The length of the CDR3 is 18 residues. The ends lost 7 bases at V and 0 bases at J; junction bases unmatched: 11. The CDR3: CASKKLAGGITSTDTQYF. In DNA form, the CDR3 reads TGTGCCAGTAAGAAACTAGCGGGGGGCATAACTAGCACAGATACGCAGTATTTT.

The rearrangement joins TRBV3-1 (or the pseudogene TRBV3-2) to TRBJ2-1; D remains ambiguous. V lost 2 bases and J 0 bases, leaving 14 bases between the germline ends. The CDR3 loop spans 17 amino acids. Germline CDR1 is LGHDT and CDR2 is YNNKEL (reference sequence). CDR3 in DNA: TGTGCCAGCAGCCAAACTTCCGTACGGCTCTCCTACAATGAGCAGTTCTTC. This sequence encodes CASSQTSVRLSYNEQFF.

The chain is built from TRBV25-1 and TRBJ1-2, with a possible D match to TRBD1 (6 bases). Germline V gene sequence: CDR1 MGHDK, CDR2 SYGVNS. Trimming pared 4 bases from V and 8 bases from J, leaving 8 bases between. This CDR3 contains 11 residues. The CDR3 reads CASSVGGGYTF. The CDR3 DNA reads as TGTGCCAGCAGTGTAGGGGGAGGCTACACCTTC.

This chain uses TRBV19 with TRBJ2-3; D possibly corresponds to TRBD2 (6 bases). V lost 10 bases and J 3 bases, leaving 14 bases between the germline ends. Per germline, CDR1 LNHDA and CDR2 SQIVND (reference sequence). This CDR3 is 13 amino acids long. The CDR3 DNA reads as TGTGCCACCCGGTCTAGCGCTACAGATACGCAGTATTTT. It yields the protein CATRSSATDTQYF.

J is TRBJ1-5 and V is TRBV19; 7 nucleotides line up with TRBD1. The length of the CDR3 is 19 residues. CDR1 is LNHDA, CDR2 SQIVND, per germline (reference sequence). The V gene end was trimmed by 0 bases and the J gene end by 5 bases; junction bases not matched to a gene: 16. CDR3 region: CASSIDLLFRQGKHQPQHF. The CDR3 nucleotides are TGTGCCAGTAGTATAGATCTCCTTTTTAGACAGGGAAAACATCAGCCCCAGCATTTT.

The chain links TRBV4-1 to TRBJ1-2; TRBD1 matches at 8 bases. Per the germline V gene, CDR1 is MGHRA and CDR2 is YSYEKL. J gave up 6 bases and V 4 bases, and 4 bases lay outside the gene matches. There are 13 residues in the CDR3. The CDR3 DNA follows: TGCGCCAGCAGCCGGGCAGGGGGCGATGGCTACACCTTC. It is translated as CASSRAGGDGYTF.